This T cell receptor (beta chain) was captured in a study of technical replicates of blood from a few donors. Data came from immunoSEQ multiplex PCR; TCRdb stores just in-frame clones and leaves some out. This table has tens of thousands of clones, almost 99% appearing once. The CDR3 contains 15 residues. CDR1 is SGDLS and CDR2 is YYNGEE in the germline V gene. J gave up 5 bases and V 0 bases, and 3 bases lay outside the gene matches. Sample: T cells isolated from PBMCs. The rearrangement uses TRBV9 and TRBJ2-1; TRBD2 agrees at 9 bases. This clonotype originated in a human donor in good health. The CDR3 sequence is CASSVVASGDNEQFF. The CDR3 DNA reads TGTGCCAGCAGCGTAGTGGCTAGCGGGGACAATGAGCAGTTCTTC.